This T cell receptor beta chain came from a study of cytomegalovirus exposure and HLA in healthy donors. Broader study findings: A few CMV-associated chains proved CMV antigen-specific in vitro.

The CDR3 length is 16 residues. The ends were cut back, 1 base at V and 0 bases at J, with 9 bases in the middle. Per the germline V gene, CDR1 is SEHNR and CDR2 is FQNEAQ (reference sequence). A multiplex PCR was run with 60 Vbeta primers and 13 Jbeta primers. This table comes from immunoSEQ multiplex PCR, and its TCRdb copy is limited to in-frame clones, with some not included. This repertoire includes 85,000 to 110,000 clones. On this clone itself: Its antigen is not known. In the same sample, other DNA sequences code for this CDR3.

This TCR was sampled from a man aged 40-55 years in good health and CMV-seronegative. V and J are TRBV7-9 and TRBJ2-2; D is possibly TRBD2 (5 bases). The sequenced sample consisted of PBMCs. The CDR3 nucleotides read TGTGCCAGCAGCTTAGTCAGCGGATCGAACACCGGGGAGCTGTTTTTT. Translation gives CASSLVSGSNTGELFF.